The clone carrying this T cell receptor beta chain has at least ten counts. The length of the CDR3 is 15 residues. The V and J ends lost 2 bases and 9 bases, in that order; junction bases with no gene match: 7. Germline V gene sequence: CDR1 MGHRA, CDR2 YSYEKL. The data belong to a study of blood T cells in healthy people across ages. A second PCR of roughly 7 to 11 cycles used a sample-barcoded 5' primer and a J-beta primer mix. In TCRdb, the 5' RACE reads were re-called with MiXCR into one record per CDR3 protein. The sample has roughly 800,000 distinct CDR3 sequences, about 37% seen once. This clonotype was sampled from a man between 18 and 29 years old in good health. This rearrangement joins TRBV4-1 to TRBJ1-4, with TRBD1 matching 9 bases. The sequencing sample was made of blood. The CDR3 sequence: CASSQSRDREKKLFF. CDR3 bases: TGCGCCAGCAGCCAAAGCCGGGACAGGGAGAAAAAACTGTTTTTT.